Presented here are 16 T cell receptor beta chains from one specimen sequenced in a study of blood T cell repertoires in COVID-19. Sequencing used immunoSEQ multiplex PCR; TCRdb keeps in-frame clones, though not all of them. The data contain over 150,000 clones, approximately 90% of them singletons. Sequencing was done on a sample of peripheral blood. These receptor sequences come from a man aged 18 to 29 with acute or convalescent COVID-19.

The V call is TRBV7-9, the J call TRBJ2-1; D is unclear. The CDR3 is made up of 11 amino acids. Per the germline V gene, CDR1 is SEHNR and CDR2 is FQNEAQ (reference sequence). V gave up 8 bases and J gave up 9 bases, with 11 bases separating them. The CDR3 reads CASSPPPEQFF. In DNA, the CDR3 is TGTGCCAGCTCTCCCCCCCCTGAGCAGTTCTTC. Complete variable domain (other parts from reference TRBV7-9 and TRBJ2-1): DTGVSQNPRHKITKRGQNVTFRCDPISEHNRLYWYRQTLGQGPEFLTYFQNEAQLEKSRLLSDRFSAERPKGSFSTLEIQRTEQGDSAMYLCASSPPPEQFFGPGTRLTVL.

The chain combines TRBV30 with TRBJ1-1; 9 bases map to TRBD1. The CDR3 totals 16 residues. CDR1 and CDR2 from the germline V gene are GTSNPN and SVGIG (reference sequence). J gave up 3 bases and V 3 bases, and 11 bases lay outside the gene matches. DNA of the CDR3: TGTGCCTGGAGCGGAACAGGGGGCAGTTTGTACACTGAAGCTTTCTTT. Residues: CAWSGTGGSLYTEAFF.

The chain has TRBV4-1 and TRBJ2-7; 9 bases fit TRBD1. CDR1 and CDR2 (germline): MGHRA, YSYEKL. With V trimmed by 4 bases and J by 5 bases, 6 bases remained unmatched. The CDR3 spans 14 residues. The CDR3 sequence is CASSPGQGGNEQYF. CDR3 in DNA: TGCGCCAGCAGCCCGGGACAGGGCGGGAACGAGCAGTACTTC.

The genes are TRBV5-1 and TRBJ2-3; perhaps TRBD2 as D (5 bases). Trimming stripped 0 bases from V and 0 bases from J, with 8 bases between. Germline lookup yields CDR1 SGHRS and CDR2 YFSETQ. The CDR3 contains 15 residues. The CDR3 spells CASSLGWTSTDTQYF. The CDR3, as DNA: TGCGCCAGCAGCTTGGGATGGACTAGCACAGATACGCAGTATTTT.

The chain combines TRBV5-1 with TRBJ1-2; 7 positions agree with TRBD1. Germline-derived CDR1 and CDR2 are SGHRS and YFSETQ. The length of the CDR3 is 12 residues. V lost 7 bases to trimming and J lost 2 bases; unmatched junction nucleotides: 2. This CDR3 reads CASSGQNYGYTF. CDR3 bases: TGCGCCAGCTCGGGACAGAACTATGGCTACACCTTC.

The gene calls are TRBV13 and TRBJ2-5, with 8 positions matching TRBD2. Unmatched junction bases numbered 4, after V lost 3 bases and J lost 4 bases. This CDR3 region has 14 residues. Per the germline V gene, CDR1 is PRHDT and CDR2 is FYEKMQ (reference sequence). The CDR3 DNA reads TGTGCCAGCAGCTTCGGGGGGGCCGGAGAGACCCAGTACTTC. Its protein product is CASSFGGAGETQYF.

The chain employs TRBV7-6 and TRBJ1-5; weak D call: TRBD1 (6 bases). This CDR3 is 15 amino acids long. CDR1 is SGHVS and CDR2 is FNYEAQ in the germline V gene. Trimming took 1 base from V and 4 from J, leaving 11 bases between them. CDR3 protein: CASSLDAGANQPQHF. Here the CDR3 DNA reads TGTGCCAGCAGCTTAGATGCGGGGGCTAATCAGCCCCAGCATTTT.

This chain's CDR3 is CASSHQAGGPDEQFF. The CDR3 DNA reads TGTGCCAGCAGCCACCAAGCGGGAGGGCCCGATGAGCAGTTCTTC. The V and J genes are TRBV7-2 and TRBJ2-1; TRBD2 matches 10 bases. This CDR3 is 15 amino acids long. Unmatched junction bases numbered 9, after V lost 5 bases and J lost 8 bases. Looked up from germline, CDR1 is SGHTA and CDR2 is FQGNSA.

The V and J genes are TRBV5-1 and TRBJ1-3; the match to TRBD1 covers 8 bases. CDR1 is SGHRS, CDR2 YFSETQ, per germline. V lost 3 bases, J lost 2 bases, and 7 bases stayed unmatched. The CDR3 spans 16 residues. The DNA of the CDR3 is TGCGCCAGCAGCTCGGACCTGACAGGGGCTGGAAACACCATATATTTT. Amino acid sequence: CASSSDLTGAGNTIYF.

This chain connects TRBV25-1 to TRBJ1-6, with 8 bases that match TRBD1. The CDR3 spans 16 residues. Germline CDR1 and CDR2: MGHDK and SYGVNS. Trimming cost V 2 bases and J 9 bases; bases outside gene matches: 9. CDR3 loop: CASSEIGGQGGSPLHF. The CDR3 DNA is TGTGCCAGCAGTGAAATAGGCGGACAGGGTGGTTCACCCCTCCACTTT.

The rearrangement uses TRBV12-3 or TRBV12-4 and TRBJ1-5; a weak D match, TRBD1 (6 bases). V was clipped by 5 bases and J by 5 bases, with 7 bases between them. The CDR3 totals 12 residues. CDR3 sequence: CASSNRDQPQHF. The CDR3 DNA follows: TGTGCCAGCAGTAACAGGGATCAGCCCCAGCATTTT.

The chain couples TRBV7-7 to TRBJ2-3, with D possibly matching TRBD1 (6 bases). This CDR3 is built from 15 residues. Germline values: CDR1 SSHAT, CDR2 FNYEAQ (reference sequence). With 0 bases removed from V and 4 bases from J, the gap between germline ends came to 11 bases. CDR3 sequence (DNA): TGTGCCAGCAGCTTAGCATCTGGGGGCCCAGATACGCAGTATTTT. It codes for CASSLASGGPDTQYF.

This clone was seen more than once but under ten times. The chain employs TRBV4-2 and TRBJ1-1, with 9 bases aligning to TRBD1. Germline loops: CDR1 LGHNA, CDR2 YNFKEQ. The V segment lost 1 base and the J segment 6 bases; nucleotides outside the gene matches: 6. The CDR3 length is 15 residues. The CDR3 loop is CASSQGGQGASEAFF. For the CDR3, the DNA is TGTGCCAGCAGCCAAGGGGGACAGGGTGCCTCTGAAGCTTTCTTT.

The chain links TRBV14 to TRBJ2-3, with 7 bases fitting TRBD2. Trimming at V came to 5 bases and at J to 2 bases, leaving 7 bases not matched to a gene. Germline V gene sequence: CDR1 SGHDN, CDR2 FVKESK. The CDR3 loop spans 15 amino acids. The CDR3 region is CASSTKRGSTDTQYF. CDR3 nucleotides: TGTGCCAGCAGCACTAAGCGGGGCTCCACAGATACGCAGTATTTT.

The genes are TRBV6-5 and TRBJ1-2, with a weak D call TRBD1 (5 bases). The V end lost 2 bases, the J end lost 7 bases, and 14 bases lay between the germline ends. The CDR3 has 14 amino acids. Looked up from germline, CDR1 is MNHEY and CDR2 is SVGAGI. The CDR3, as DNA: TGTGCCAGCAGTTACATGGAGGGGCTCTCTGGCTACACCTTC. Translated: CASSYMEGLSGYTF.

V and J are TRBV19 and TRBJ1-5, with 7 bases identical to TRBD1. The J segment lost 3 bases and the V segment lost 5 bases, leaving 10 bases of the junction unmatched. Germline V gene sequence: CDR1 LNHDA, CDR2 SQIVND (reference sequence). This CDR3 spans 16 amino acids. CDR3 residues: CASSLPGGSVNQPQHF. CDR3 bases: TGTGCCAGTAGTTTACCAGGGGGATCGGTCAATCAGCCCCAGCATTTT.